One and the same sample provided the 24 T cell receptor beta chains below, sequenced in a study of cytomegalovirus exposure and HLA in healthy donors. The PCR used 60 Vbeta and 13 Jbeta primers. Sequencing used immunoSEQ multiplex PCR; TCRdb keeps in-frame clones, though not all of them. This repertoire shows about 140,000 clones, approximately 70% found once; its top ten account for 6.5%. Sequencing was done on a sample of PBMCs. The receptor set was obtained from a woman aged 55 to 70 in good health and CMV-seronegative.

J is TRBJ1-2 and V is TRBV29-1; TRBD1 might be the D (5 bases). Trimming took 0 bases from V and 10 from J, leaving 15 bases between them. Germline assignment: CDR1 SQVTM and CDR2 ANQGSEA. The CDR3 has 13 amino acids. The CDR3 bases are TGCAGCGTTGAAGAATTGGAGGGGTTGTTCTACACCTTC. It yields the protein CSVEELEGLFYTF.

CDR3 amino acids: CASSELGSGVGDTQYF. The CDR3 DNA sequence: TGTGCCAGCTCCGAACTAGGGAGCGGGGTGGGAGATACGCAGTATTTT. This chain connects TRBV9 to TRBJ2-3; 7 positions agree with TRBD2. Germline V gives CDR1 SGDLS, CDR2 YYNGEE. The CDR3 is made up of 16 amino acids. After removal of 7 bases from V and 5 bases from J, the junction contained 16 bases not matched to a gene.

The chain has TRBV4-3 and TRBJ2-1; TRBD2 agrees at 8 bases. There are 16 residues in the CDR3. The V gene end was trimmed by 0 bases and the J gene end by 5 bases; junction bases not matched to a gene: 6. CDR1 and CDR2 from the germline V gene are LGHNA and YSLEER. The CDR3 reads CASSQEAGGGDNEQFF. In DNA form, the CDR3 reads TGCGCCAGCAGCCAAGAGGCGGGGGGCGGGGACAATGAGCAGTTCTTC.

This chain joins TRBV5-5 and TRBJ1-5; D may be TRBD1 (6 bases). CDR1 and CDR2 from the germline V gene are SGHKS and YYEKEE (reference sequence). The ends were cut back, 2 bases at V and 1 base at J, with 7 bases in the middle. CDR3 length: 14 residues. Here the CDR3 reads CASSLGQSNQPQHF. The CDR3 bases are TGTGCCAGCAGCTTAGGACAGAGCAATCAGCCCCAGCATTTT.

This clone has just a few counts. The rearrangement links TRBV27 to TRBJ1-2, with 8 positions matching TRBD1. The CDR3 runs to 13 residues. Germline V gives CDR1 MNHEY, CDR2 SMNVEV (reference sequence). The J segment lost 3 bases and the V segment lost 5 bases, leaving 2 bases of the junction unmatched. Here the CDR3 DNA reads TGTGCCAGCAGTCAGGACAGGGACTATGGCTACACCTTC. This codes for CASSQDRDYGYTF.

This sequence joins TRBV19 and TRBJ1-2; no reliable D call. V was cut by 8 bases and J by 0 bases, with 10 bases left in between. Per the germline V gene, CDR1 is LNHDA and CDR2 is SQIVND (reference sequence). The CDR3 totals 13 residues. In DNA form, the CDR3 reads TGTGCCAGTCACAGTTATTCTAACTATGGCTACACCTTC. Amino acid sequence: CASHSYSNYGYTF.

The chain joins TRBV27 to TRBJ1-4; D is unresolved. The CDR3 is 15 amino acids. Trimming shortened V by 5 bases and J by 8 bases, and 18 bases separated the two germline ends. Germline CDR1 reads MNHEY; CDR2 reads SMNVEV (reference sequence). The CDR3 nucleotides read TGTGCCAGCAGTGAATCCGGACCGGGAACCGAAAAACTGTTTTTT. Residues: CASSESGPGTEKLFF. The full variable domain, in which reference TRBV27 and TRBJ1-4 provide the parts outside the CDR3, is EAQVTQNPRYLITVTGKKLTVTCSQNMNHEYMSWYRQDPGLGLRQIYYSMNVEVTDKGDVPEGYKVSRKEKRNFPLILESPSPNQTSLYFCASSESGPGTEKLFFGSGTQLSVL.

The rearrangement joins TRBV7-6 to TRBJ2-7, with 9 bases aligning to TRBD1. Germline trimming cut 5 bases from V and 3 bases from J; bases unmatched to any gene: 5. Per the germline V gene, CDR1 is SGHVS and CDR2 is FNYEAQ. CDR3 length: 14 amino acids. The CDR3: CASSVGTGNYEQYF. CDR3 bases: TGTGCCAGCAGCGTTGGGACAGGGAACTACGAGCAGTACTTC.

The chain uses TRBV11-2 and TRBJ2-5; D unclear. Germline CDR1 is SGHAT and CDR2 is FQNNGV. With 6 bases removed from V and 3 bases from J, the gap between germline ends came to 5 bases. This CDR3 has 11 residues. The CDR3 protein is CASSREETQYF. In nucleotides, the CDR3 is TGTGCCAGCAGTCGTGAAGAGACCCAGTACTTC.

This chain uses TRBV18 with TRBJ2-5; D is possibly TRBD1 (6 bases). Trimming removed 2 bases from V and 4 bases from J, with 17 bases in between. The V gene's germline CDR1 is KGHSH and CDR2 LQKENI. The CDR3 runs 16 residues. The CDR3 sequence: CASSPSIGGGGETQYF. DNA of the CDR3: TGTGCCAGCTCACCAAGTATTGGTGGGGGCGGAGAGACCCAGTACTTC.

This chain uses TRBV9 with TRBJ1-5, with D maybe TRBD1 (5 bases). Germline CDR1 is SGDLS and CDR2 is YYNGEE. The V end was cut by 4 bases, the J end by 0 bases, with 8 bases between. This CDR3 has 14 amino acids. CDR3 protein: CASSPQGSNQPQHF. Here the CDR3 DNA reads TGTGCCAGCAGCCCTCAGGGTAGCAATCAGCCCCAGCATTTT.

The genes are TRBV7-2 and TRBJ2-1; 13 bases are shared with TRBD2. The CDR3 loop spans 14 amino acids. The junction had 10 bases not matched to a gene; V was cut back by 5 bases and J by 15 bases. Germline CDR1 and CDR2: SGHTA and FQGNSA. The DNA of the CDR3 is TGTGCCAGCAGCCCGATGGGACTAGCGGGATTTCTGTTCTTC. This codes for CASSPMGLAGFLFF.

This chain uses TRBV6-1 with TRBJ1-2; the D gene is possibly TRBD1 (6 bases). V was trimmed by 6 bases and J by 6 bases, leaving 14 bases between them. Germline-derived CDR1 and CDR2 are MNHNS and SASEGT. The CDR3 has 13 residues. CDR3 DNA: TGTGCCAGCAGAACCACAGGGACCGATGGCTACACCTTC. This sequence encodes CASRTTGTDGYTF.

This chain connects TRBV6-5 to TRBJ2-1; 10 positions agree with TRBD2. CDR3 length: 13 amino acids. Germline V gene data show CDR1 as MNHEY and CDR2 as SVGAGI. The CDR3 DNA is TGTGCTTGCACGGGGACTAGCGACAATGAGCAGTTCTTC. Amino acids: CACTGTSDNEQFF.

The chain links TRBV5-1 to TRBJ1-2; the match to TRBD1 covers 10 bases. The junction had 6 bases not matched to a gene; V was cut back by 0 bases and J by 1 base. This CDR3 is built from 17 residues. Germline loops: CDR1 SGHRS, CDR2 YFSETQ. The DNA for the CDR3 is TGCGCCAGCAGCTTGGACGGGACAGGGGATAGTAACTATGGCTACACCTTC. This gives the protein CASSLDGTGDSNYGYTF.

On this clone: The limits of the CDR3 on the DNA are not certain, so only TCRdb's listed CDR3 is given. The J gene is TRBJ2-7, the V gene TRBV21-1; the D call in the table, TRBD2, was not verified against the DNA. TRBV21-1 constitutes a pseudogene. The CDR3 has 17 residues if both end residues are counted. CDR3 sequence reads: CASIWASGSTSSYEQYF.

This clone has only a few counts. V and J are TRBV29-1 and TRBJ2-3, with TRBD2 matching 8 bases. Germline lookup yields CDR1 SQVTM and CDR2 ANQGSEA. After removal of 4 bases from V and 4 bases from J, the junction contained 10 bases not matched to a gene. The CDR3 is made up of 15 amino acids. The CDR3 DNA is TGCAGCGTTGTAACGGGGGGGGCCTTGGCAGATACGCAGTATTTT. This codes for CSVVTGGALADTQYF.

This chain connects TRBV28 to TRBJ2-7; 9 nucleotides agree with TRBD2. This CDR3 spans 18 amino acids. Looked up from germline, CDR1 is MDHEN and CDR2 is SYDVKM. The V segment lost 2 bases and the J segment 0 bases; nucleotides outside the gene matches: 11. This CDR3 is CASSLARSASGASYEQYF. For the CDR3, the DNA is TGTGCCAGCAGTTTAGCCCGTTCGGCTAGCGGGGCCTCCTACGAGCAGTACTTC.

The rearrangement uses TRBV6-5 and TRBJ2-7, with 7 bases matching TRBD2. This CDR3 is 15 amino acids long. Germline CDR1 and CDR2: MNHEY and SVGAGI. Trimming took 7 bases from V and 5 from J; bases not matched to a gene: 14. CDR3 sequence reads: CASTARGGSIHEQYF. The DNA for the CDR3 is TGTGCCAGCACCGCAAGGGGCGGGAGTATCCACGAGCAGTACTTC.

This clone was counted a few times. The chain has TRBV6-4 and TRBJ1-1; possible D gene TRBD1, 5 bases. This CDR3 is built from 14 residues. V shed 2 bases and J shed 1 base, with 8 bases lying between them. Germline CDR1 reads MRHNA; CDR2 reads SNTAGT. The CDR3 sequence is CASSDRGGNTEAFF. CDR3 DNA: TGTGCCAGCAGTGACAGGGGCGGGAACACTGAAGCTTTCTTT.

The J gene is TRBJ2-3, the V gene TRBV21-1; TRBD2, the D gene given by the table, was not confirmed from the DNA. TRBV21-1 is a pseudogene. This CDR3 spans 17 amino acids. CDR3 residues: CASSKVKREGSTDTQYF. The CDR3 DNA sequence: TGTGCCAGCAGCAAAGTAAAACGGGAGGGAAGCACAGATACGCAGTATTTT.

This chain joins TRBV19 and TRBJ2-1, with 11 bases matching TRBD2. The CDR3 is made up of 16 amino acids. Trimming took 3 bases from V and 7 from J; bases not matched to a gene: 8. The germline V gene has CDR1 LNHDA and CDR2 SQIVND (reference sequence). In DNA, the CDR3 is TGTGCCAGTAGTATTCTAGCGGGAGGTGTGGGAAATGAGCAGTTCTTC. As protein: CASSILAGGVGNEQFF.

This chain joins TRBV28 and TRBJ2-3, with a weak D call TRBD2 (5 bases). The CDR3 is made up of 13 amino acids. CDR1 and CDR2 from the germline V gene are MDHEN and SYDVKM. Trimming left V 8 bases short and J 6 bases short, with 15 bases between. CDR3 sequence reads: CASRASLSDTQYF. The CDR3 bases are TGTGCCAGCCGGGCTAGCTTATCGGATACGCAGTATTTT.

This clone was observed a few times. This chain links TRBV28 with TRBJ1-2, with 10 bases that match TRBD1. Per germline, CDR1 MDHEN and CDR2 SYDVKM. V was clipped by 3 bases and J by 7 bases; unmatched bases: 8. There are 15 residues in the CDR3. The CDR3 nucleotides are TGTGCCAGCAGTTTCCTGACAGGGGGCATAGGTGGCTACACCTTC. It encodes CASSFLTGGIGGYTF.